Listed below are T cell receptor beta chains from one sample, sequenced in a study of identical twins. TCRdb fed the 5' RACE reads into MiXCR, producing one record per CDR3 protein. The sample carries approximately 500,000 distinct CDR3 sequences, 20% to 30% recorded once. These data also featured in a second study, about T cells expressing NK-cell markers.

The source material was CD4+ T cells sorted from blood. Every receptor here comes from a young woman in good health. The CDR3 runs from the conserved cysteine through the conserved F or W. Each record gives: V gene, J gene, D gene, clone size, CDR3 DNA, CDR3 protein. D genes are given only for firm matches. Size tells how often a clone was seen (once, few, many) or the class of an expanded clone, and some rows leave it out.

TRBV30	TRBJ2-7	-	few	TGTGCCTGGAGTGGGATCTACGAGCAGTACTTC	CAWSGIYEQYF
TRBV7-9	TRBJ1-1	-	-	TGTGCCAGCAGAGGTCGGATGAACACTGAAGCTTTCTTT	CASRGRMNTEAFF
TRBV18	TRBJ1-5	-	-	TGTGCCAGCTCACCACGAGGGGGAATTAATCAGCCCCAGCATTTT	CASSPRGGINQPQHF
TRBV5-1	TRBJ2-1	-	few	TGCGCCAGCAGCTTGGGGTACTACAATGAGCAGTTCTTC	CASSLGYYNEQFF
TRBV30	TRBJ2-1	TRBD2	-	TGTGCCTGGAGTGTAGGAGTAGCGGGGACAAACAATGAGCAGTTCTTC	CAWSVGVAGTNNEQFF
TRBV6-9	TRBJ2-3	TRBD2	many	TGTGCCAGCAGTTCCGGATCTAGCGGTGGTTACACAGATACGCAGTATTTT	CASSSGSSGGYTDTQYF
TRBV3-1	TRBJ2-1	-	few	TGTGCCAGCAGCCAACGGACTCAGGGCATGAATGAGCAGTTCTTC	CASSQRTQGMNEQFF
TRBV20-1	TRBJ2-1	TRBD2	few	TGCAGTGCGTTAGGACTAGCGGGGGGAAGAGAGGTGATCTTC	CSALGLAGGREVIF
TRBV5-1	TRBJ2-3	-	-	TGCGCCAGCAGCTTCGCTCCCCCGGGGGCGGGCGATACGCAGTATTTT	CASSFAPPGAGDTQYF
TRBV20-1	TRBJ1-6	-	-	TGCAGTGCTAGAGATGGTAGTAGCTCCTATAATTCACCCCTCCACTTT	CSARDGSSSYNSPLHF
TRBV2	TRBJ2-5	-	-	TGTGCCAGCACCAACCAAGGAGGACAGCAAGAGACCCAGTACTTC	CASTNQGGQQETQYF
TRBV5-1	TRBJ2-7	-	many	TGCGCCAGCAGCTCGCAACATCAGGGCCACGAGCAGTACTTC	CASSSQHQGHEQYF
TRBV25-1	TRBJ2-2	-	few	TGTGCCAGCGGGCGGACCGGGGAGCTGTTTTTT	CASGRTGELFF
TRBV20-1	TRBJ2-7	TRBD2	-	TGCAGTGCTAGACTAGCGGGGACCTACGAGCAGTACTTC	CSARLAGTYEQYF
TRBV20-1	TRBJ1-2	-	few	TGCAGTGCTGCAGTTAACTATGGCTACACCTTC	CSAAVNYGYTF
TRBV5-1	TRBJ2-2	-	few	TGCGCCAGCAGCTTGGGGTCTATGGCGACCGGGGAGCTGTTTTTT	CASSLGSMATGELFF
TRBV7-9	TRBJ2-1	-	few	TGTGCCAGCAGCAGACGTCAGGCCAGCTCCTACAATGAGCAGTTCTTC	CASSRRQASSYNEQFF
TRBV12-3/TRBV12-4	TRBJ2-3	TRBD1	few	TGTGCCAGCAGTCCATACAGGGGGTCAGATACGCAGTATTTT	CASSPYRGSDTQYF
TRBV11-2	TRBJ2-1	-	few	TGTGCCAGCAGCTTACGAAGGGGCGGCGAGGCGACTACAAATGAGCAGTTCTTC	CASSLRRGGEATTNEQFF
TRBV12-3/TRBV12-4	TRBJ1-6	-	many	TGTGCCAGCAGTTTAGTGGAGAATTCACCCCTCCACTTT	CASSLVENSPLHF
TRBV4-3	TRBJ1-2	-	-	TGCGCCAGCAGCCAAGATATCCCAGGTTGGGGCTACACCTTC	CASSQDIPGWGYTF
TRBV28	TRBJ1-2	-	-	TGTGCCAGCTGGGAGATCAGCTATGGCTACACCTTC	CASWEISYGYTF
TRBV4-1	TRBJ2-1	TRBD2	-	TGCGCCAGCAGCCAAGAAGGTAGCGGGGGACCCAATGAGCAGTTCTTC	CASSQEGSGGPNEQFF
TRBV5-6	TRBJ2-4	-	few	TGTGCCAGCAGCTTGGGACCACAAAACATTCAGTACTTC	CASSLGPQNIQYF
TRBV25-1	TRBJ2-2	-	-	TGTGCCAGCAGTTCTAACGTGAACACCGGGGAGCTGTTTTTT	CASSSNVNTGELFF
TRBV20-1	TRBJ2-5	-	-	TGCAGTGCTAGCCCCCGGGACCTCCAAGAGACCCAGTACTTC	CSASPRDLQETQYF
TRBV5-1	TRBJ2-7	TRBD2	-	TGCGCCAGCAGCTTCACTAGCGGACGCTCCTACGAGCAGTACTTC	CASSFTSGRSYEQYF